The rows below give T cell receptor beta chains drawn from one sample of a study of cytomegalovirus exposure and HLA in healthy donors. Profiled with immunoSEQ multiplex PCR; TCRdb holds only in-frame clones, not every one. The repertoire consists of 130,000 or so clones, with approximately 89% occurring once and the leading ten covering about 3.7%. Sequenced material: PBMCs. The source is a man aged 25 to 45 in good health and CMV-seronegative. CDR3s include the opening cysteine and the closing phenylalanine or tryptophan. A D gene is named only where the DNA matches it firmly. Rows may omit the clone size; those that give it use once, few, many or a size class.

TRBV28,TRBJ2-7,few,TRBD1,15,TGTGCCAGCAACCCCGGGACAGGGATTCAACACGAGCAGTACTTC,CASNPGTGIQHEQYF
TRBV27,TRBJ2-7,few,NA,14,TGTGCCAGCAGTTGGGGCGGGGTTTTCTACGAGCAGTACTTC,CASSWGGVFYEQYF
TRBV6-6,TRBJ2-7,NA,TRBD1,15,TGTGCCAGCAGGAAAGTACAGGGGGCGGTCAACGAGCAGTACTTC,CASRKVQGAVNEQYF
TRBV7-9,TRBJ1-2,few,TRBD1,14,TGTGCCAGCAGCCCTTGGACAGGGGGAACCCGAGAGTACTTC,CASSPWTGGTREYF
TRBV19,TRBJ1-1,NA,NA,15,TGTGCCAGTAGTATAGAGGCAGGGGCGGTGCCTGAAGCTTTCTTT,CASSIEAGAVPEAFF
TRBV4-1,TRBJ2-1,NA,TRBD2,15,TGCGCCAGCAGCCATCTTAGCGGGGTAGACAATGAGCAGTTCTTC,CASSHLSGVDNEQFF
TRBV4-3,TRBJ1-5,NA,NA,14,TGCGCCAGCAGCCAAGGGAGGGGTAATCAGCCCCAGCATTTT,CASSQGRGNQPQHF
TRBV2,TRBJ2-7,once,NA,13,TGTGCCAGCAGTGAGTGGGAAAGGGGCGAGCAGTACTTC,CASSEWERGEQYF
TRBV18,TRBJ2-2,NA,TRBD1,15,TGTGCCAGCTCAAAAGGGACAGGGAACACCGGGGAGCTGTTTTTT,CASSKGTGNTGELFF
TRBV6-1,TRBJ2-2,NA,NA,15,TGTGCCAGCAGTGATGGGCCTCCTAGCCCCGGGGAGCTGTTTTTT,CASSDGPPSPGELFF
TRBV9,TRBJ1-2,once,NA,13,TGTGCCAGCAGCGCCGATAACAGGGTTGGCTACACCTTC,CASSADNRVGYTF
TRBV7-6,TRBJ2-3,NA,NA,12,TGTGCCAGCAGCCACGGGTCGGATACGCAGTATTTT,CASSHGSDTQYF
TRBV21-1,TRBJ1-1,NA,NA,14,TGTGCCAGCAGCAAATGGTCGTGGCAGACTGAAGCTTTCTTT,CASSKWSWQTEAFF
TRBV4-1,TRBJ1-4,NA,TRBD1,14,TGCGCCAGCAGCCAAGCTCAGGGGGGCGAAAAACTGTTTTTT,CASSQAQGGEKLFF
TRBV18,TRBJ2-3,NA,NA,11,TGTGCCAGCTCAACGACTGATACGCAGTATTTT,CASSTTDTQYF
TRBV2,TRBJ2-5,NA,NA,12,TGTGCCAGCAGCGAGGGTAGGGAGACCCAGTACTTC,CASSEGRETQYF
TRBV19,TRBJ1-2,NA,NA,13,TGTGCCAGTAGTTCGGACAACGAGTATGGCTACACCTTC,CASSSDNEYGYTF
TRBV27,TRBJ2-3,NA,NA,16,TGTGCCAGCAGTTCGACTATCCCCGTGAGTACAGATACGCAGTATTTT,CASSSTIPVSTDTQYF
TRBV2,TRBJ1-6,few,NA,16,TGTGCCAGCAGTGAGGGCACTTCCTCCTATAATTCACCCCTCCACTTT,CASSEGTSSYNSPLHF
TRBV5-1,TRBJ1-6,few,NA,15,TGCGCCAGCAGCCCTGATGGGGGCTGGGGTTCACCCCTCCACTTT,CASSPDGGWGSPLHF
TRBV5-4,TRBJ2-2,NA,NA,14,TGTGCCAGCAGCTTGGCTGTAAACACCGGGGAGCTGTTTTTT,CASSLAVNTGELFF
TRBV2,TRBJ1-2,NA,TRBD1,14,TGTGCCAGCAGTACCCGGGACAGGAACTATGGCTACACCTTC,CASSTRDRNYGYTF
TRBV28,TRBJ1-2,NA,TRBD1,13,TGTGCCAGCAGATACAGGGGCAACTATGGCTACACCTTC,CASRYRGNYGYTF
TRBV9,TRBJ1-1,NA,TRBD1,14,TGTGCCAGCAGCGCTTACAGGGGGGTCACTGAAGCTTTCTTT,CASSAYRGVTEAFF
TRBV7-3,TRBJ1-2,NA,NA,13,TGTGCCAGCAGCTTAAACTCCGGGGATGGCTACACCTTC,CASSLNSGDGYTF
TRBV27,TRBJ1-2,once,NA,17,TGTGCCAGCAGTTCCCGGGGGGGGAGGGACTACAACTATGGCTACACCTTC,CASSSRGGRDYNYGYTF
TRBV18,TRBJ1-2,NA,TRBD1,14,TGTGCCAGCTCACCAGGGACAGCATATTATGGCTACACCTTC,CASSPGTAYYGYTF